This T cell receptor (beta chain) is from a study of shared T cell receptors in the human thymus (dated by TCRdb to the early 2020s). Turning to the overall study: The study investigated the way shared, self-reactive T-cell receptor alpha chains are produced in the human thymus.

Remarks on this clone: Its target antigen remains unknown. No base quality information exists; no much larger clone differs at one position.

The protocol used for the library was the immunoSEQ multiplex PCR assay. Held by TCRdb, this immuneACCESS table contains in-frame sequences only and omits some clones. Under half of the omission traces to an unresolved V gene where checked; the cause of the rest is unknown. This sample has approximately 660,000 clones in its table, and around nine tenths of those were observed once. The ten biggest clones cover 0.01% of the sample. The CDR3 holds 16 amino acids from the cysteine to the phenylalanine. The DNA shown is the 48-base CDR3, in frame from base 1. From a lookup of the germline V gene (reference sequence), CDR1 and CDR2 are LNHDA and SQIVND. V is clipped by 5 bases and J by 0 bases, and the sequence between their germline boundaries is 14 bases long. The same sample was also used in a study of human thymus T cells. Looking at the second paper: Donors were immunologically healthy infants undergoing open corrective cardiac surgery for congenital heart defects in Finland. Thymus tissue was obtained as surgical resects removed during corrective cardiac surgery. Both the thymic and the peripheral blood repertoires appeared to show biased V and J gene segment usage. Highly overlapping thymic TCR repertoires among unrelated individuals were reported in the related research. The study characterized TCR alpha and beta repertoires from roughly eight infant thymus samples and a few related peripheral blood samples. Donor ages ranging from 7 to 244 days were recorded, and about six male and a couple of female infants were included in the cohort. Thymocytes were freed from the tissue by mechanical means and kept at -70 degrees C as pellets of roughly 9.5-31 million cells. Genomic DNA was extracted from frozen cell pellets with a QIAsymphony instrument. The immunoSEQ multiplex PCR assay was used to amplify the TCRB and TCRAD loci from a standardized amount of quality-controlled genomic DNA. The amplicons spanned the V(D)J region and were long enough to cover the CDR3 and allow V and J genes to be identified. Through the commercial immunoSEQ service, the amplicons were sequenced on an Illumina platform. Primer bias and sequencing errors were corrected as previously described, and TCRAD and TCRB definitions were based on the IMGT database. Repertoires were analysed with immunoSEQ Analyzer 3.0 and VDJTools, covering basic statistics, V/J segment usage, diversity estimates, rarefaction and pairwise overlap. Diversity was estimated with Chao1, ChaoE, Efron-Thisted, Shannon and inverse Simpson indices, and also on datasets down-sampled to the smallest sample. Repertoire overlap was determined by strict matching of CDR3 nucleotide sequence, V gene and J gene, and Jaccard-based multidimensional scaling clustering was applied. On average, roughly 890,000 unique TCRB clonotypes were obtained from thymus samples, compared with 70,000 to 100,000 from blood samples.

What was sequenced was thymocytes. The receptor comes from a boy less than two years old with a congenital heart defect. Donor details come from another sample of the same person, matched by shared clones. Rearrangement joined TRBV19 to TRBJ1-5; TRBD1 is a possible D gene, resting on 6 matching bases. The nucleotides read TGTGCCAGTAGTGTAACAGGGAAACTTAGCAATCAGCCCCAGCATTTT. The encoded protein is CASSVTGKLSNQPQHF.